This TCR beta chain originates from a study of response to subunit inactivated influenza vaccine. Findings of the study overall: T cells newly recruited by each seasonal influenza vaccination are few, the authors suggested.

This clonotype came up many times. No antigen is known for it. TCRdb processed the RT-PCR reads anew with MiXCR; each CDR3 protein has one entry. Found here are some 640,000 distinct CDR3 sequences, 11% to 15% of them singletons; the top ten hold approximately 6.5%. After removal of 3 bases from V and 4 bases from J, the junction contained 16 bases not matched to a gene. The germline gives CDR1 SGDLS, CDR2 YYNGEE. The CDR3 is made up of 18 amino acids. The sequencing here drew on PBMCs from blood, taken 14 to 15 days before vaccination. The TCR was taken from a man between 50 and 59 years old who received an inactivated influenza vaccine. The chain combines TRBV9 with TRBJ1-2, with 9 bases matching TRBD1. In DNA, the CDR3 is TGTGCCAGCAGCGAAGCTGCCGGGACAGGGAAACTTAGCTATGGCTACACCTTC. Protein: CASSEAAGTGKLSYGYTF.